A selection of T cell receptor beta chains follows, all from one sample in a study of cytomegalovirus exposure and HLA in healthy donors. Only in-frame clones appear in the TCRdb table, and some are missing; sequencing was by immunoSEQ multiplex PCR. Seen here are around 100,000 clones, roughly 82% observed once, and the top ten hold roughly 3.5%. The sample taken for sequencing was PBMCs. The source of these receptors is a man aged 25 to 45 in good health and CMV-seropositive. Each CDR3 is given with its conserved first and last residue. D genes are given only for firm matches. A row's size may be missing; if present it is once, few, many or a size class.

clone_size j_call d_call v_call cdr3_aa cdr3_nt
NA TRBJ1-5 NA TRBV6-5 CASRPPGGSNQPQHF TGTGCCAGCAGGCCCCCGGGGGGGAGCAATCAGCCCCAGCATTTT
NA TRBJ2-6 TRBD1 TRBV5-1 CASSLKSWAGQGATGANVLTF TGCGCCAGCAGCTTGAAGAGCTGGGCGGGACAGGGGGCAACGGGGGCCAACGTCCTGACTTTC
once TRBJ2-1 NA TRBV30 CAWSVSGNNEQFF TGTGCCTGGAGTGTATCAGGGAACAATGAGCAGTTCTTC
NA TRBJ2-1 TRBD2 TRBV5-1 CASSPPSGIYNEQFF TGCGCCAGCAGCCCTCCTAGCGGGATTTACAATGAGCAGTTCTTC
few TRBJ2-1 TRBD1 TRBV7-9 CASSPGQGHWEQFF TGTGCCAGCAGCCCCGGACAGGGGCATTGGGAGCAGTTCTTC
NA TRBJ2-3 TRBD2 TRBV7-9 CASSPGLETADTQYF TGTGCCAGCAGCCCGGGACTAGAGACCGCAGATACGCAGTATTTT
NA TRBJ1-1 NA TRBV7-2 CASSLGGGYTEAFF TGTGCCAGCAGCTTAGGGGGCGGATACACTGAAGCTTTCTTT
NA TRBJ2-7 NA TRBV29-1 CSVEDSGSMGEQYF TGCAGCGTTGAAGATTCGGGTAGTATGGGCGAGCAGTACTTC
few TRBJ2-5 NA TRBV18 CASSLTEARYQETQYF TGTGCCAGCTCACTAACCGAGGCGCGGTACCAAGAGACCCAGTACTTC
NA TRBJ2-6 NA TRBV5-1 CASSSGGTGANVLTF TGCGCCAGCAGCTCCGGAGGGACTGGGGCCAACGTCCTGACTTTC
NA TRBJ1-1 NA TRBV5-1 CASRHELQGNTEAFF TGCGCCAGCAGACATGAACTGCAGGGTAACACTGAAGCTTTCTTT
NA TRBJ1-1 TRBD1 TRBV29-1 CSVLRTGAATEAFF TGCAGCGTTCTACGGACAGGGGCGGCCACTGAAGCTTTCTTT
NA TRBJ2-1 TRBD1 TRBV19 CASNDRESEQFF TGTGCCAGCAATGACAGGGAGAGTGAGCAGTTCTTC
NA TRBJ2-1 TRBD2 TRBV2 CASSEEGTNPLYDEQFF TGTGCCAGCAGTGAAGAAGGGACTAACCCCCTCTATGATGAGCAGTTCTTC
NA TRBJ2-2 TRBD1 TRBV11-3 CASSSRDRAYGGELFF TGTGCCAGCAGCTCCCGGGACAGGGCATACGGCGGGGAGCTGTTTTTT
few TRBJ1-4 TRBD1 TRBV5-6 CASSPDRGNEKLFF TGTGCCAGCAGCCCGGACAGGGGTAATGAAAAACTGTTTTTT
NA TRBJ1-5 NA TRBV18 CASSPQRKQGNQPQHF TGTGCCAGCTCACCACAACGTAAACAGGGAAATCAGCCCCAGCATTTT
NA TRBJ1-2 TRBD1 TRBV30 CAWNEGAGYGYTF TGTGCCTGGAACGAGGGGGCTGGCTATGGCTACACCTTC
NA TRBJ1-2 NA TRBV30 CAWSVRPGGASNGYTF TGTGCCTGGAGTGTACGCCCCGGGGGAGCCTCAAATGGCTACACCTTC
NA TRBJ1-1 NA TRBV6-5 CASSEEAINTEAFF TGTGCCAGCAGTGAAGAGGCAATTAACACTGAAGCTTTCTTT